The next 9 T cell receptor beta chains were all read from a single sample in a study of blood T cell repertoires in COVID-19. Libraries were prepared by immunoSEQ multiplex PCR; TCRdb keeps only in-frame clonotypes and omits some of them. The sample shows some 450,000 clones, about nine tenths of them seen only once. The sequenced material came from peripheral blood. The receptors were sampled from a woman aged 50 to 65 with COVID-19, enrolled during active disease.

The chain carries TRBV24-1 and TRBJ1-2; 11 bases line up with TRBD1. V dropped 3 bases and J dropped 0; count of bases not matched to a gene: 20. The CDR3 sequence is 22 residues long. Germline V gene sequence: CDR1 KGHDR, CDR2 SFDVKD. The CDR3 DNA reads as TGTGCCACCAGTGATCCAAAGGACAGGGGGCAGCTATCGGCATCGTCTAACTATGGCTACACCTTC. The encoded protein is CATSDPKDRGQLSASSNYGYTF.

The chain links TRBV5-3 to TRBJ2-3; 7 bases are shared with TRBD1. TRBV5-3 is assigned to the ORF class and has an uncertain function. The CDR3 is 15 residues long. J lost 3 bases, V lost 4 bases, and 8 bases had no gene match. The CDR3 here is CARSPIGQVTDTQYF. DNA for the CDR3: TGTGCCAGAAGCCCTATCGGACAGGTGACAGATACGCAGTATTTT.

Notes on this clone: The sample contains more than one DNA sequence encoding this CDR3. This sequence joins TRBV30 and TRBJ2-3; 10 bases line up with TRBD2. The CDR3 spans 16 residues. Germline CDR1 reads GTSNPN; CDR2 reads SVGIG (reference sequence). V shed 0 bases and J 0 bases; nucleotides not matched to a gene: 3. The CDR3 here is CAWSVQAGGSTDTQYF. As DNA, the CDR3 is TGTGCCTGGAGTGTACAAGCGGGGGGGAGCACAGATACGCAGTATTTT.

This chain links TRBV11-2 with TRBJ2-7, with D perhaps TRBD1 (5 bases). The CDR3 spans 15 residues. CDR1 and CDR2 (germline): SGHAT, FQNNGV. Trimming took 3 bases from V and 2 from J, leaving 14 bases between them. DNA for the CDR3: TGTGCCAGCAGCTTGAATACAGGATCCGCCTACGAGCAGTACTTC. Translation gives CASSLNTGSAYEQYF. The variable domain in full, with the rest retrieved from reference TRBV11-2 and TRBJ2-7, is EAGVAQSPRYKIIEKRQSVAFWCNPISGHATLYWYQQILGQGPKLLIQFQNNGVVDDSQLPKDRFSAERLKGVDSTLKIQPAKLEDSAVYLCASSLNTGSAYEQYFGPGTRLTVT.

This chain's CDR3 is CAWSVQDTEAFF. In DNA, the CDR3 is TGTGCCTGGAGTGTACAGGACACTGAAGCTTTCTTT. The chain recombines TRBV30 with TRBJ1-1; possibly TRBD1 for D (5 bases). With 0 bases removed from V and 3 bases from J, the gap between germline ends came to 5 bases. From germline, CDR1 is GTSNPN and CDR2 SVGIG (reference sequence). The CDR3 is 12 amino acids.

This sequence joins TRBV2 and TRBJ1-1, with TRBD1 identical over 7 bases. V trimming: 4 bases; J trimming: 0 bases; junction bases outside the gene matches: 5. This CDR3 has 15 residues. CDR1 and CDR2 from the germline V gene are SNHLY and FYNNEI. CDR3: CASSGDSFMNTEAFF. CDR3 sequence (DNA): TGTGCCAGCAGTGGGGACAGTTTCATGAACACTGAAGCTTTCTTT.

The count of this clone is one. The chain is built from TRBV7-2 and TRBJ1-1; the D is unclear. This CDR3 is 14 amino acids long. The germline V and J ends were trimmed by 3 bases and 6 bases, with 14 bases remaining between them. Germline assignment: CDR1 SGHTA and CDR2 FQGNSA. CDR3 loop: CASSLSSTEAEAFF. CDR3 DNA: TGTGCCAGCAGCTTGTCATCTACGGAGGCTGAAGCTTTCTTT.

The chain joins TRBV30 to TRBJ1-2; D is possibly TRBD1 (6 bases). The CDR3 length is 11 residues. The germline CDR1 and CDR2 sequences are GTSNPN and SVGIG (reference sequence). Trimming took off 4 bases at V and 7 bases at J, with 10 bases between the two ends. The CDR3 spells CAWNIGGGYTF. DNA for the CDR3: TGTGCCTGGAACATAGGGGGTGGCTACACCTTC.

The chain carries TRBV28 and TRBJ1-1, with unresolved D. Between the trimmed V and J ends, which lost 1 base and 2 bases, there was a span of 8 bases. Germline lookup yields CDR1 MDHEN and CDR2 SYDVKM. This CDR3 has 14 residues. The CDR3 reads CASSLYGVNTEAFF. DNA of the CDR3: TGTGCCAGCAGTTTATACGGGGTCAACACTGAAGCTTTCTTT.